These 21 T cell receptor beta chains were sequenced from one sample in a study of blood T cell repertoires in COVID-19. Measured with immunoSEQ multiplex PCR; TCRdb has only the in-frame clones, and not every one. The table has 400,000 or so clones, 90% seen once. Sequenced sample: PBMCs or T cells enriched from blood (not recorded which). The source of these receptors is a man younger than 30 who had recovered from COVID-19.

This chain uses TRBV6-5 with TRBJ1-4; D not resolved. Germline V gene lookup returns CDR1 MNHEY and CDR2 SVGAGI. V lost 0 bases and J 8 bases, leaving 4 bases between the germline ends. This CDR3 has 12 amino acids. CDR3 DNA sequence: TGTGCCAGCAGTTACTCGGGCGAAAAACTGTTTTTT. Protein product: CASSYSGEKLFF.

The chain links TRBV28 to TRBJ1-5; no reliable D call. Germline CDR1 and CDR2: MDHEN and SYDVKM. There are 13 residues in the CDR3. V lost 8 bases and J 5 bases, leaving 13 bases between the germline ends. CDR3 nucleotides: TGTGCCAGCGCAGCAGGAGGCTATCAGCCCCAGCATTTT. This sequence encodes CASAAGGYQPQHF. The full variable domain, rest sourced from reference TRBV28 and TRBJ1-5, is DVKVTQSSRYLVKRTGEKVFLECVQDMDHENMFWYRQDPGLGLRLIYFSYDVKMKEKGDIPEGYSVSREKKERFSLILESASTNQTSMYLCASAAGGYQPQHFGDGTRLSIL.

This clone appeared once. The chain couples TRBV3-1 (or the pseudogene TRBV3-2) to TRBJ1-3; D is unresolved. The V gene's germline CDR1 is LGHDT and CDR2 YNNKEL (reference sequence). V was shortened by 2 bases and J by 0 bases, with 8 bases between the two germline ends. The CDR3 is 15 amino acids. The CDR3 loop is CASSQLVDSGNTIYF. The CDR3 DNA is TGTGCCAGCAGCCAACTTGTAGACTCTGGAAACACCATATATTTT.

CDR3 sequence reads: CASSPGTSVTGELFF. CDR3 coding DNA: TGTGCCAGCAGCCCCGGGACTAGTGTCACCGGGGAGCTGTTTTTT. The rearrangement links TRBV9 to TRBJ2-2; 8 nucleotides agree with TRBD2. Germline CDR1 SGDLS, CDR2 YYNGEE. The CDR3 length is 15 residues. V was pared by 4 bases and J by 4 bases, with 6 bases of the junction left unmatched.

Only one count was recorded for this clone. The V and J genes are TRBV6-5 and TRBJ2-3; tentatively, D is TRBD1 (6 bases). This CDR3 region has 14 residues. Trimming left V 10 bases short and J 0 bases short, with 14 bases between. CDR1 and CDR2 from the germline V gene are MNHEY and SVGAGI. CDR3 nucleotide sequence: TGTGCCATCATCGGACAGCGTAGCACAGATACGCAGTATTTT. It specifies CAIIGQRSTDTQYF.

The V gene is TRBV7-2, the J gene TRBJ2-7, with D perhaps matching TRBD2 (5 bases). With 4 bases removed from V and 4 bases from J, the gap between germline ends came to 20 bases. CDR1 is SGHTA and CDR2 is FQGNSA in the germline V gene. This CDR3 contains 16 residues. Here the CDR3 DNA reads TGTGCCAGCAGCTCCGAGGCGGGCAGCCTCGGGTACGAGCAGTACTTC. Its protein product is CASSSEAGSLGYEQYF. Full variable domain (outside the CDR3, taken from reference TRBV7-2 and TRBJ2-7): GAGVSQSPSNKVTEKGKDVELRCDPISGHTALYWYRQSLGQGLEFLIYFQGNSAPDKSGLPSDRFSAERTGGSVSTLTIQRTQQEDSAVYLCASSSEAGSLGYEQYFGPGTRLTVT.

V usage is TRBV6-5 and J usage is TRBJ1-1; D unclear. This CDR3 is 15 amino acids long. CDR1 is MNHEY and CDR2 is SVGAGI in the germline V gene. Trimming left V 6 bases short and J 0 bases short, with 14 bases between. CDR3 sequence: CASSHPADLNTEAFF. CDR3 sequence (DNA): TGTGCCAGCAGCCACCCTGCGGACTTGAACACTGAAGCTTTCTTT.

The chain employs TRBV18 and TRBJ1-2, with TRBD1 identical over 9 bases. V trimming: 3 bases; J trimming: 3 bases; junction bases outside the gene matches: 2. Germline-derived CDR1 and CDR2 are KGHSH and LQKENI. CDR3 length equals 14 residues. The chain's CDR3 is CASSPGQGYYGYTF. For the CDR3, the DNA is TGTGCCAGCTCACCTGGACAGGGGTACTATGGCTACACCTTC.

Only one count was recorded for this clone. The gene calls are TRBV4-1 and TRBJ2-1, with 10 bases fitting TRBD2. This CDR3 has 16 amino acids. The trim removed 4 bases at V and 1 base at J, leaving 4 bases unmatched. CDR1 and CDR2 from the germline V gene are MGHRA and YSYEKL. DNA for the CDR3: TGCGCCAGCAGCCGGACTAGCGGACTATCCTACAATGAGCAGTTCTTC. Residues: CASSRTSGLSYNEQFF.

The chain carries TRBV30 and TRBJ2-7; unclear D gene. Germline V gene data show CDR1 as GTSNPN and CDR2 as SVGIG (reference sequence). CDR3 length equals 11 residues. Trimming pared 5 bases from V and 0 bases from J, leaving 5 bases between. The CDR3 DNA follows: TGTGCCTGGGATAACTCCTACGAGCAGTACTTC. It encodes CAWDNSYEQYF. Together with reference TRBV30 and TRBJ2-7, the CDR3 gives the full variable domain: SQTIHQWPATLVQPVGSPLSLECTVEGTSNPNLYWYRQAAGRGLQLLFYSVGIGQISSEVPQNLSASRPQDRQFILSSKKLLLSDSGFYLCAWDNSYEQYFGPGTRLTVT.

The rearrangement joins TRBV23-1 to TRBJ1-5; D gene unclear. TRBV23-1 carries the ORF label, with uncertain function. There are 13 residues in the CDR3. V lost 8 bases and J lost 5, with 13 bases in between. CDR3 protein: CASASATDQPQHF. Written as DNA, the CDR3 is TGCGCCAGCGCCTCTGCAACGGATCAGCCCCAGCATTTT.

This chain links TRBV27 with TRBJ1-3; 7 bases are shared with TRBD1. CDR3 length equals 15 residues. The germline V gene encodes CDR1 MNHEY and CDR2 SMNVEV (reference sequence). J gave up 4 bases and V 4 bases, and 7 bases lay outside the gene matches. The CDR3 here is CASSSRQGPGNTIYF. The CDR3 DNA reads TGTGCCAGCAGTTCGCGACAGGGACCCGGAAACACCATATATTTT.

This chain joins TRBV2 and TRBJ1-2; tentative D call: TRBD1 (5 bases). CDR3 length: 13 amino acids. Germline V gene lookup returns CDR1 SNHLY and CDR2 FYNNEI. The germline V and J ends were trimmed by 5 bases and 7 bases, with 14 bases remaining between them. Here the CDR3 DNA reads TGTGCCAGCAGTCTACAGGCCAGGAGTGGCTACACCTTC. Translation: CASSLQARSGYTF.

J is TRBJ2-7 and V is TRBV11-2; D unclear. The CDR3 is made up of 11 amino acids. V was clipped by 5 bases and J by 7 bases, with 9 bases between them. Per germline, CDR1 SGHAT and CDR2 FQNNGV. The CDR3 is CASSPRYEQYF. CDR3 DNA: TGTGCCAGCAGCCCCCGTTATGAGCAGTACTTC.

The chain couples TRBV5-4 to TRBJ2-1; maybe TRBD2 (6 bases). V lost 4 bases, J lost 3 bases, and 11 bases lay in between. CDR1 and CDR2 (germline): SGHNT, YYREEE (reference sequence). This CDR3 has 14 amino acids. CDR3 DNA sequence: TGTGCCAGCAGCCTTAGCGGATACTACAATGAGCAGTTCTTC. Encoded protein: CASSLSGYYNEQFF. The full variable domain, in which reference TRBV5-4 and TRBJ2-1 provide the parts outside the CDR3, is ETGVTQSPTHLIKTRGQQVTLRCSSQSGHNTVSWYQQALGQGPQFIFQYYREEENGRGNFPPRFSGLQFPNYSSELNVNALELDDSALYLCASSLSGYYNEQFFGPGTRLTVL.

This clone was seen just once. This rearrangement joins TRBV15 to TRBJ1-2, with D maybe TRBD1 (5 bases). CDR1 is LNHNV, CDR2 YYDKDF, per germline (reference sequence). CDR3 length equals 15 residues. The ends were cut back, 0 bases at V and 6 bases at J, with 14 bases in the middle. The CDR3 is CATSRDFDSGHGYTF. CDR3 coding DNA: TGTGCCACCAGCAGAGACTTCGACAGTGGACATGGCTACACCTTC.

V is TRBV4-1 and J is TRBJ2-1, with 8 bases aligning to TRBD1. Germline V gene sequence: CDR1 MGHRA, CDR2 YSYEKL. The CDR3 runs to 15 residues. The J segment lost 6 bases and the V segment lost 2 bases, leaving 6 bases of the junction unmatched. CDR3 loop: CASSQRRTGSNEQFF. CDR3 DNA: TGCGCCAGCAGCCAAAGACGGACAGGGAGCAATGAGCAGTTCTTC.

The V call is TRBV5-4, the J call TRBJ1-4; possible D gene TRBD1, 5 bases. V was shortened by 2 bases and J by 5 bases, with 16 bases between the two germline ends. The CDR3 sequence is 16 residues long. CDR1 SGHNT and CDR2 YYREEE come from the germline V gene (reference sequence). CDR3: CASSLPPGVLNEKLFF. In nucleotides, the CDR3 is TGTGCCAGCAGCTTACCCCCGGGGGTGCTGAATGAAAAACTGTTTTTT.

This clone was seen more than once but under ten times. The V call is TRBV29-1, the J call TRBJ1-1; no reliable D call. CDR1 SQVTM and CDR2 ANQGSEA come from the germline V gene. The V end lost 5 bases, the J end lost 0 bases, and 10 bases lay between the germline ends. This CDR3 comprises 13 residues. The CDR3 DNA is TGCAGCGTTTACCCAGATCTGAACACTGAAGCTTTCTTT. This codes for CSVYPDLNTEAFF.

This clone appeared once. This chain's CDR3 is CANPGGSEGYTF. The DNA of the CDR3 is TGTGCCAACCCTGGGGGGTCAGAGGGCTACACCTTC. The V call is TRBV2, the J call TRBJ1-2; maybe TRBD1 (5 bases). This CDR3 has 12 amino acids. V gave up 10 bases and J gave up 8 bases, with 17 bases separating them. Germline CDR1 reads SNHLY; CDR2 reads FYNNEI.

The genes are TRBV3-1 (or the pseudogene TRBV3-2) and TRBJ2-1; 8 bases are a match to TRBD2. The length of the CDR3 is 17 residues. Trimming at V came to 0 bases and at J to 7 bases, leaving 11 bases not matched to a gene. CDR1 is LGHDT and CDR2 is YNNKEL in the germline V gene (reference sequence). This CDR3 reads CASSQERTGGPGNEQFF. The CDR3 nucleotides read TGTGCCAGCAGCCAAGAAAGGACGGGGGGGCCGGGAAATGAGCAGTTCTTC.